The rows below give T cell receptor beta chains drawn from one sample of a study of T cells in Graves' hyperthyroidism and ophthalmopathy. TCRdb used MiXCR to reprocess the multiplex PCR reads, holding one entry per CDR3 protein. Of 650,000 to 800,000 distinct CDR3 sequences in the sample, roughly 46% were seen once. Sequencing input: peripheral blood or thyroid tissue (not recorded which). All receptors derive from an adult man with Graves' disease, either hyperthyroidism or ophthalmopathy (not recorded which). Both conserved end residues are part of each CDR3. The D gene is left open where the match is weak. Clone size is stated in some rows and not others, as once, few, many or a class when expanded.

size,D,J,V,CDR3
few,.,TRBJ2-2,TRBV7-2,CASSWGQGLAGELFF
.,.,TRBJ1-4,TRBV20-1,CSARKGFNEKLFF
.,.,TRBJ2-5,TRBV7-9,CASSLSEKMETQYF
few,TRBD1,TRBJ2-7,TRBV5-1,CASSHGTGGYEQYF
.,.,TRBJ1-3,TRBV11-1,CASSRDHNSGNTIYF
.,.,TRBJ1-4,TRBV29-1,CSVGRVGEKLFF
few,.,TRBJ1-1,TRBV6-5,CASSEVGGRGVWAFF
once,TRBD1,TRBJ1-6,TRBV19,CASSIDLSRGQFYNSPLHF
few,TRBD1,TRBJ1-2,TRBV29-1,CSVRMAVEGATHYGYTF
.,TRBD1,TRBJ1-5,TRBV29-1,CSVGPTGNQPQHF
many,TRBD1,TRBJ2-7,TRBV7-9,CASSSGTEYEQYF
few,TRBD2,TRBJ2-2,TRBV20-1,CSATQGLAGFGELFF
.,TRBD1,TRBJ1-1,TRBV29-1,CSVGGGTANTEAFF
few,.,TRBJ1-3,TRBV12-3/TRBV12-4,CASSFWGFGNTIYF
.,TRBD1,TRBJ1-1,TRBV6-6,CASSYTTGVGNTEAFF
.,TRBD2,TRBJ2-2,TRBV10-3,CASGRGTSGFARDTGELFF
.,.,TRBJ1-2,TRBV20-1,CSARVRSGNTF
many,.,TRBJ1-4,TRBV2,CASSEDVGLANEKLFF
many,.,TRBJ2-7,TRBV29-1,CSVGEVFFSYEQYF
few,TRBD1,TRBJ1-1,TRBV7-9,CAWVQGWRAFF
.,.,TRBJ2-7,TRBV2,CASSVAASAYEQYF
many,.,TRBJ1-2,TRBV25-1,CASTGLDGYTF
.,TRBD2,TRBJ2-2,TRBV12-3/TRBV12-4,CASSLGRAHNTGELFF
.,TRBD2,TRBJ2-3,TRBV7-9,CARHSGIEGDTQYF
few,.,TRBJ2-5,TRBV20-1,CSARDWGEETQYF
.,.,TRBJ2-7,TRBV10-2,CASSDGASYGQYF
.,TRBD2,TRBJ2-2,TRBV25-1,CASALAGGTGELFF
.,.,TRBJ2-5,TRBV2,CASIRELETQYF
few,.,.,TRBV7-2,CASSPDSYRQDTYFSYEQYF
.,.,TRBJ1-2,TRBV10-3,CANTLNYGYTF
.,TRBD1,TRBJ1-2,TRBV25-1,CASWGQGYGYTF
.,.,TRBJ1-2,TRBV29-1,CSSSMGGYGYTF
once,.,TRBJ1-6,TRBV25-1,CASTPQANSPLRF
.,.,TRBJ2-3,TRBV7-9,CASRGTTSTDTQYF
few,TRBD1,TRBJ1-1,TRBV7-9,CASSLTRGQGGTEAFF
many,TRBD1,TRBJ1-2,TRBV5-1,CASSVTGESVGYTF
.,TRBD1,TRBJ1-5,TRBV6-6,CASSYRDRDNQPQHF
.,.,TRBJ1-2,TRBV10-1,CAEDFYGYTF
.,.,TRBJ2-5,TRBV25-1,CASSEFSSGSLPRGRKEQETQYF
many,.,TRBJ2-7,TRBV7-8,CASTFEGSSYEQYF
.,.,TRBJ1-1,TRBV2,CASSPGQRDTEAFF
once,TRBD1,TRBJ2-7,TRBV10-3,CASSLAHSRQGSPYEQYF
.,TRBD1,TRBJ1-3,TRBV10-3,CAISEQGADTEGNTIYF
many,.,TRBJ1-5,TRBV7-8,CASSSDDDQPQHF
many,.,TRBJ1-1,TRBV7-9,CASMRGALSNTEAFF
.,TRBD1,TRBJ2-7,TRBV25-1,CASTPKLPGQLKYEQYF
.,.,TRBJ2-7,TRBV7-2,CASSLAQPRGSYEQYF